These 29 T cell receptor beta chains were all obtained from the same sample, sequenced in a study of cytomegalovirus exposure and HLA in healthy donors. Use of 60 Vbeta and 13 Jbeta primers characterized the PCR. The data were produced by immunoSEQ multiplex PCR, yet TCRdb's version contains in-frame clones alone and is incomplete. The sample consists of 110,000 or so clones, roughly 71% of them appearing once. Sequencing input: PBMCs. These receptors were collected from a man between 18 and 29 years old in good health and CMV-seropositive.

The CDR3 nucleotides are TGCAGCGTTGACCGGGACAGGGGGGCCACTGAAGCTTTCTTT. It translates to CSVDRDRGATEAFF. The gene calls are TRBV29-1 and TRBJ1-1; 11 bases match TRBD1. The CDR3 covers 14 residues. V lost 3 bases, J lost 4 bases, and 4 bases stayed unmatched. CDR1 is SQVTM and CDR2 is ANQGSEA in the germline V gene.

The rearrangement uses TRBV28 and TRBJ2-1; D may be TRBD1 (6 bases). Germline V gives CDR1 MDHEN, CDR2 SYDVKM. This CDR3 contains 14 residues. Trimming removed 3 bases from V and 9 bases from J, with 15 bases in between. The CDR3 region has the DNA TGTGCCAGCAGTTTTTTTTCCAGGGGCGGTGAGCAGTTCTTC. Encoded protein: CASSFFSRGGEQFF.

The V call is TRBV7-9, the J call TRBJ2-5, with D hard to call. CDR1 and CDR2 from the germline V gene are SEHNR and FQNEAQ (reference sequence). CDR3 length: 16 amino acids. Trimming shortened V by 0 bases and J by 5 bases, and 16 bases separated the two germline ends. The CDR3 DNA follows: TGTGCCAGCAGCTTAGCGAAAACCCTCGTCGGGGAGACCCAGTACTTC. It yields the protein CASSLAKTLVGETQYF.

The rearrangement links TRBV2 to TRBJ2-7; 10 bases align to TRBD2. Germline assignment: CDR1 SNHLY and CDR2 FYNNEI. CDR3 length: 14 residues. J gave up 4 bases and V 6 bases, and 6 bases lay outside the gene matches. The CDR3 loop reads CASRALAGVYEQYF. CDR3 nucleotides: TGTGCCAGCAGAGCCCTAGCGGGGGTGTACGAGCAGTACTTC.

With regard to this clone: Other DNA sequences of this sample code for an identical CDR3. The chain links TRBV2 to TRBJ1-1; 7 bases are shared with TRBD1. This CDR3 is 13 amino acids long. Looked up from germline, CDR1 is SNHLY and CDR2 is FYNNEI. After removal of 5 bases from V and 1 base from J, the junction contained 1 base not matched to a gene. The CDR3 region has the DNA TGTGCCAGCAGTCGACAGGGGAACACTGAAGCTTTCTTT. Translation gives CASSRQGNTEAFF.

This clone appeared a single time. V and J are TRBV29-1 and TRBJ2-2; unclear D gene. The V gene lost 4 bases and the J gene lost 6 bases, with 9 bases spanning the gap. The CDR3 consists of 12 residues. In germline, CDR1 is SQVTM, CDR2 ANQGSEA. Here the CDR3 DNA reads TGCAGCGTTGGTAGAGCGTCCGGGGAGCTGTTTTTT. As protein: CSVGRASGELFF.

This sequence joins TRBV6-5 and TRBJ2-3; tentative D call: TRBD2 (6 bases). Germline V gene lookup returns CDR1 MNHEY and CDR2 SVGAGI. The CDR3 extends over 16 amino acids. The V and J ends lost 2 bases and 2 bases respectively, with 14 bases between them. The CDR3, as DNA: TGTGCCAGCAGTTACGTGCCGGGGGACCCCACAGATACGCAGTATTTT. Protein product: CASSYVPGDPTDTQYF.

This clone was seen just once. J is TRBJ2-7 and V is TRBV4-2; tentative D call: TRBD2 (7 bases). V lost 1 base and J 5 bases, leaving 12 bases between the germline ends. Germline CDR1 LGHNA, CDR2 YNFKEQ. This CDR3 contains 14 residues. The CDR3 protein is CASSQGGGRNEQYF. The CDR3 coding sequence is TGTGCCAGCAGCCAAGGCGGGGGCCGGAACGAGCAGTACTTC.

The chain recombines TRBV30 with TRBJ2-3; no clear D gene. The V and J ends lost 5 bases and 3 bases respectively, with 12 bases between them. Germline V CDR1 and CDR2: GTSNPN, SVGIG (reference sequence). The CDR3 consists of 13 residues. The CDR3: CAWVKWATDTQYF. As DNA, the CDR3 is TGTGCCTGGGTGAAGTGGGCGACAGATACGCAGTATTTT.

With regard to this clone: The sample has other DNA sequences that encode this CDR3 too. The chain recombines TRBV5-1 with TRBJ1-1, with D maybe TRBD1 (6 bases). The CDR3 extends over 14 amino acids. Trimming pared 2 bases from V and 7 bases from J, leaving 15 bases between. Germline CDR1 SGHRS, CDR2 YFSETQ. This CDR3 reads CASSLGGGSGEAFF. CDR3 coding DNA: TGCGCCAGCAGCTTAGGGGGAGGGAGTGGTGAAGCTTTCTTT.

The chain has TRBV9 and TRBJ1-1; no firm D call. CDR3 length equals 15 residues. Germline CDR1 SGDLS, CDR2 YYNGEE. V was shortened by 0 bases and J by 7 bases, with 16 bases between the two germline ends. CDR3 DNA sequence: TGTGCCAGCAGCGTAGCTCGTGTAGAGGGAGGTGAAGCTTTCTTT. Its protein product is CASSVARVEGGEAFF.

The J gene is TRBJ1-2, the V gene TRBV10-3, with TRBD1 as a possible D gene (6 bases). The ends were cut back, 10 bases at V and 2 bases at J, with 17 bases in the middle. Germline V lookup: CDR1 ENHRY, CDR2 SYGVKD. The CDR3 length is 14 residues. This CDR3 reads CATQSRQGNYGYTF. DNA of the CDR3: TGTGCCACCCAGTCGCGGCAGGGGAACTATGGCTACACCTTC.

The V and J genes are TRBV6-4 and TRBJ1-2; tentatively, D is TRBD1 (5 bases). Germline V gene data show CDR1 as MRHNA and CDR2 as SNTAGT. CDR3 size: 15 residues. V shed 6 bases and J shed 0 bases, with 14 bases lying between them. CDR3 protein: CASRLDSHSNYGYTF. CDR3 in DNA: TGTGCCAGCAGGCTCGACAGTCACTCTAACTATGGCTACACCTTC.

Only one count was recorded for this clone. The chain joins TRBV4-1 to TRBJ2-3; 12 nucleotides align to TRBD2. V shed 5 bases, J shed 3 bases, and the junction held 15 bases outside the gene matches. The CDR3 length is 19 residues. Germline CDR1 reads MGHRA; CDR2 reads YSYEKL. The CDR3, as DNA: TGCGCCAGCAGCACTACGCCAATTGGACTAGCGGGGTGGACAGATACGCAGTATTTT. Its protein product is CASSTTPIGLAGWTDTQYF.

Only a few counts were recorded for this clone. The chain links TRBV6-6 to TRBJ1-2; D remains unclear. Germline assignment: CDR1 MNHNY and CDR2 SVGAGI (reference sequence). The CDR3 contains 15 residues. Deletions cut 2 bases from V and 7 bases from J, with 17 bases between. The CDR3 is CASSYPTGLLGGYTF. CDR3 in DNA: TGTGCCAGCAGTTACCCCACGGGTCTCCTCGGTGGCTACACCTTC.

V gene TRBV28 combines with J gene TRBJ1-6; TRBD1 agrees at 7 bases. CDR1 is MDHEN and CDR2 is SYDVKM in the germline V gene. The V and J ends lost 5 bases and 3 bases, in that order; junction bases with no gene match: 7. The CDR3 totals 16 residues. The CDR3 loop reads CASSLRTGLYNSPLHF. The CDR3 DNA is TGTGCCAGCAGTCTACGGACAGGACTCTATAATTCACCCCTCCACTTT.

The chain links TRBV5-1 to TRBJ2-1; the D gene is possibly TRBD2 (7 bases). V lost 5 bases and J 3 bases, leaving 21 bases between the germline ends. Germline CDR1 reads SGHRS; CDR2 reads YFSETQ. The CDR3 contains 17 residues. CDR3 sequence (DNA): TGCGCCAGCAGTCTAACCGCGGGGGCGAAAGACTACAATGAGCAGTTCTTC. This gives the protein CASSLTAGAKDYNEQFF. Full variable domain (missing parts from reference TRBV5-1 and TRBJ2-1): KAGVTQTPRYLIKTRGQQVTLSCSPISGHRSVSWYQQTPGQGLQFLFEYFSETQRNKGNFPGRFSGRQFSNSRSEMNVSTLELGDSALYLCASSLTAGAKDYNEQFFGPGTRLTVL.

The chain joins TRBV25-1 to TRBJ1-5, with no clear D. The CDR3 extends over 14 amino acids. V was clipped by 1 base and J by 0 bases, with 4 bases between them. Germline lookup yields CDR1 MGHDK and CDR2 SYGVNS. The CDR3 DNA reads TGTGCCAGCAGTGAATTAGATAGCAATCAGCCCCAGCATTTT. The encoded protein is CASSELDSNQPQHF. The whole variable domain, filled in from reference TRBV25-1 and TRBJ1-5, reads EADIYQTPRYLVIGTGKKITLECSQTMGHDKMYWYQQDPGMELHLIHYSYGVNSTEKGDLSSESTVSRIRTEHFPLTLESARPSHTSQYLCASSELDSNQPQHFGDGTRLSIL.

This clone was observed a few times. The J gene is TRBJ2-5, the V gene TRBV2; 7 positions match TRBD1. The CDR3 totals 13 residues. Germline loops: CDR1 SNHLY, CDR2 FYNNEI. V gave up 3 bases and J gave up 5 bases; unmatched junction bases: 3. The CDR3: CASSETGLETQYF. The CDR3 bases are TGTGCCAGCAGTGAGACAGGGTTGGAGACCCAGTACTTC.

V gene TRBV6-6 combines with J gene TRBJ2-1, with a possible D match to TRBD1 (5 bases). V shed 4 bases and J shed 4 bases, with 17 bases lying between them. CDR3 length: 16 residues. Germline V CDR1 and CDR2: MNHNY, SVGAGI (reference sequence). CDR3 sequence (DNA): TGTGCCAGCAGTTTTCCCGAATCCGCAGGGTACAATGAGCAGTTCTTC. Its translation is CASSFPESAGYNEQFF.

This clone has only one observation. The chain links TRBV9 to TRBJ2-3; 9 nucleotides agree with TRBD2. The CDR3 consists of 13 residues. CDR1 is SGDLS and CDR2 is YYNGEE in the germline V gene. The V and J ends lost 0 bases and 12 bases, in that order; junction bases with no gene match: 5. This chain's CDR3 is CASSVVIAGAQYF. Here the CDR3 DNA reads TGTGCCAGCAGCGTAGTTATAGCGGGAGCACAGTATTTT.

A few counts support this clone. The rearrangement uses TRBV6-5 and TRBJ2-2; TRBD1 agrees at 8 bases. From germline, CDR1 is MNHEY and CDR2 SVGAGI. The V segment lost 5 bases and the J segment 1 base; nucleotides outside the gene matches: 0. The CDR3 covers 14 residues. CDR3 in DNA: TGTGCCAGCAGTGGACAGGGGAACACCGGGGAGCTGTTTTTT. It specifies CASSGQGNTGELFF.

The J gene is TRBJ1-1, the V gene TRBV30; no clear D gene. Germline V gene lookup returns CDR1 GTSNPN and CDR2 SVGIG (reference sequence). This CDR3 region has 13 residues. V was pared by 4 bases and J by 3 bases, with 12 bases between. The CDR3, as DNA: TGTGCCTGGACCGAGGGCCGTGACACTGAAGCTTTCTTT. It codes for CAWTEGRDTEAFF. Filled out from reference TRBV30 and TRBJ1-1, the complete variable domain reads SQTIHQWPATLVQPVGSPLSLECTVEGTSNPNLYWYRQAAGRGLQLLFYSVGIGQISSEVPQNLSASRPQDRQFILSSKKLLLSDSGFYLCAWTEGRDTEAFFGQGTRLTVV.

The J gene is TRBJ2-5, the V gene TRBV28, with no clear D. V was pared by 3 bases and J by 9 bases, with 8 bases between. Germline V gene lookup returns CDR1 MDHEN and CDR2 SYDVKM. The CDR3 length is 11 residues. As DNA, the CDR3 is TGTGCCAGCAGTTTCCCTGGGCCCCAGTACTTC. Residues: CASSFPGPQYF.

The rearrangement uses TRBV7-9 and TRBJ2-1; 7 nucleotides line up with TRBD2. J lost 11 bases, V lost 7 bases, and 5 bases had no gene match. Germline V gives CDR1 SEHNR, CDR2 FQNEAQ (reference sequence). The CDR3 spans 11 residues. CDR3 amino acids: CASTQAGQQFF. Written as DNA, the CDR3 is TGTGCCAGCACGCAAGCGGGACAGCAGTTCTTC.

The chain uses TRBV6-5 and TRBJ1-4; possible D gene TRBD1, 6 bases. Germline-derived CDR1 and CDR2 are MNHEY and SVGAGI. Trimming pared 4 bases from V and 7 bases from J, leaving 16 bases between. CDR3 length equals 15 residues. The CDR3 DNA follows: TGTGCCAGCAGTTCCCCCAGGGGAGGGATTGAAAAACTGTTTTTT. Translating gives CASSSPRGGIEKLFF.

Only a few counts were recorded for this clone. The chain uses TRBV6-5 and TRBJ2-3; 7 bases match TRBD1. CDR1 and CDR2 from the germline V gene are MNHEY and SVGAGI. V lost 7 bases, J lost 2 bases, and 6 bases stayed unmatched. The CDR3 is 14 residues long. The CDR3 nucleotides are TGTGCCAGCACGGCAGGGGGTTACACAGATACGCAGTATTTT. The encoded protein is CASTAGGYTDTQYF.

The chain carries TRBV7-9 and TRBJ1-1; a possible D gene is TRBD1 (6 bases). This CDR3 spans 17 amino acids. Trimming pared 1 base from V and 1 base from J, leaving 16 bases between. Germline V lookup: CDR1 SEHNR, CDR2 FQNEAQ (reference sequence). In DNA, the CDR3 is TGTGCCAGCAGCTTAGAAGGGGGGGCTTATCGGAACACTGAAGCTTTCTTT. The encoded protein is CASSLEGGAYRNTEAFF.

The chain has TRBV11-2 and TRBJ1-6; a possible D gene is TRBD1 (5 bases). The germline V gene encodes CDR1 SGHAT and CDR2 FQNNGV. V was shortened by 2 bases and J by 14 bases, with 16 bases between the two germline ends. The length of the CDR3 is 14 residues. DNA of the CDR3: TGTGCCAGCAGCTTAAAAGGGGCTGGGGGGGCCCTCCACTTT. Its translation is CASSLKGAGGALHF.